This T cell receptor beta chain was sequenced during a study of OX40 agonist ivuxolimab in advanced cancers. V lost 8 bases to trimming and J lost 0 bases, with 11 bases between them. CDR1 is GTSNPN and CDR2 is SVGIG in the germline V gene (reference sequence). The CDR3 is 13 amino acids. The method was immunoSEQ multiplex PCR; TCRdb's version includes in-frame clones alone and lacks a portion of them. The table lists approximately 70,000 clones, over 80% of them singletons. The receptor comes from an adult with an advanced solid tumor such as melanoma, head and neck, liver or kidney cancer. The chain links TRBV30 to TRBJ2-1; perhaps TRBD2 as D (6 bases). The sequences come from CD4+ or CD8+ T cells sorted from blood, collected in a trial of the OX40 agonist ivuxolimab. The CDR3 DNA sequence: TGTGCCGGGACTGGGAGCTCCTACAATGAGCAGTTCTTC. Protein sequence: CAGTGSSYNEQFF.